The next 5 T cell receptor beta chains were all read from a single sample in a study of T-cell memory formation after mild COVID-19 (dated by TCRdb to about 2021). The method was 5' RACE. TCRdb shows the sequencer as Illumina NovaSeq 6000. TCRdb took the public reads, trimmed them with fastp at Q25, ran MiXCR for clone calling and kept in-frame beta chains. Each CDR3 protein appears once, grouped with its most common genes and DNA. This sample holds 550,000 to 650,000 distinct CDR3 sequences; around 16% were observed only once. Approximately 8.1% of the sample lies in the top ten. The specimen was PBMCs or a T cell subset sorted from them (not recorded which). Every receptor here comes from an adult woman who had mild COVID-19 (a few samples of this study predate the infection). The sample titles of this study are shuffled in the database, so cell type and time point are left out; the donor was told from shared clones.

A few counts support this clonotype. V and J are TRBV12-3 or TRBV12-4 and TRBJ1-2; 7 bases align to TRBD1. Losses at the gene ends were 5 bases for V and 4 bases for J; bases not matched to a gene: 7. The CDR3 is 14 amino acids. CDR3 amino acids: CASSDQGEFYGYTF. CDR3 nucleotide sequence: TGTGCCAGCAGTGATCAGGGGGAGTTCTATGGCTACACCTTC.

The CDR3 sequence is CASSLGGQHGYGYTF. For the CDR3, the DNA is TGTGCCAGCAGCTTGGGGGGACAGCACGGCTATGGCTACACCTTC. The chain recombines TRBV5-5 with TRBJ1-2; 7 bases agree with TRBD1. This CDR3 region has 15 residues. Germline V CDR1 and CDR2: SGHKS, YYEKEE (reference sequence). Losses at the gene ends were 0 bases for V and 4 bases for J; bases not matched to a gene: 6.

This clonotype was counted many times. This chain uses TRBV20-1 with TRBJ1-2, with D tentatively TRBD1 (5 bases). Germline CDR1 reads DFQATT; CDR2 reads SNEGSKA (reference sequence). The CDR3 covers 11 residues. V lost 3 bases and J 6 bases, leaving 8 bases between the germline ends. CDR3 in amino acids: CSARGGDGYTF. DNA for the CDR3: TGCAGTGCTAGGGGAGGGGATGGCTACACCTTC.

The chain couples TRBV4-2 to TRBJ2-3; 14 bases map to TRBD2. CDR1 is LGHNA, CDR2 YNFKEQ, per germline. CDR3 length: 18 residues. Germline trimming cut 2 bases from V and 6 bases from J; bases unmatched to any gene: 10. CDR3 sequence (DNA): TGTGCCAGCAGCCAAACCGGTGTGACTAGCGGGGGGGCGGATACGCAGTATTTT. This gives the protein CASSQTGVTSGGADTQYF.

This clonotype was seen a handful of times. V is TRBV4-3 and J is TRBJ2-1; no clear D. The CDR3 totals 16 residues. Germline loops: CDR1 LGHNA, CDR2 YSLEER. V lost 0 bases to trimming and J lost 0 bases, with 9 bases between them. The CDR3 nucleotides are TGCGCCAGCAGCCAAGATTCAGTGTCCTCCTACAATGAGCAGTTCTTC. It codes for CASSQDSVSSYNEQFF.